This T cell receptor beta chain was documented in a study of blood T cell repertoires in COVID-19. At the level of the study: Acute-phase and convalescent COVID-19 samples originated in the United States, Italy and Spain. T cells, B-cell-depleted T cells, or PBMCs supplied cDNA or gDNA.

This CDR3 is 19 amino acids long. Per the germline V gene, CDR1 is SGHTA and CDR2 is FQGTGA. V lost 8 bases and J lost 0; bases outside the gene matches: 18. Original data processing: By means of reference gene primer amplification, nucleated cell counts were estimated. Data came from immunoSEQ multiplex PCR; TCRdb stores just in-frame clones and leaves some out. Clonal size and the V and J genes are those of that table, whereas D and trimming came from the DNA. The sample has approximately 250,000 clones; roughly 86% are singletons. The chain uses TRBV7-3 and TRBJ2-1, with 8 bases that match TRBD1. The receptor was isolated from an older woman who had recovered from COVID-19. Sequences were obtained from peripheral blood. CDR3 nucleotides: TGTGCCAGCGCTGGACAGGGAACCAAGACAGGGAGCTCCTACAATGAGCAGTTCTTC. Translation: CASAGQGTKTGSSYNEQFF. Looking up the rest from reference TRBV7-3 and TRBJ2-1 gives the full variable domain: GAGVSQTPSNKVTEKGKYVELRCDPISGHTALYWYRQSLGQGPEFLIYFQGTGAADDSGLPNDRFFAVRPEGSVSTLKIQRTERGDSAVYLCASAGQGTKTGSSYNEQFFGPGTRLTVL.